This passage covers 30 T cell receptor beta chains from one sample sequenced in a study of graft-versus-host responses after intestinal transplantation. Clones were sequenced by immunoSEQ multiplex PCR, and TCRdb holds only the in-frame ones, with some missing. The sample consists of about 80,000 clones, 92% of them appearing once. The sequencing here drew on PBMCs, taken 98 days after intestinal transplantation. These receptors all stem from a human patient who received an intestinal transplant, so some T cells may come from the graft donor.

V gene TRBV2 combines with J gene TRBJ1-6, with D uncertain. Per germline, CDR1 SNHLY and CDR2 FYNNEI. CDR3 length equals 12 residues. The CDR3 loop reads CARRSYNSPLHF. The CDR3 DNA is TGTGCGAGGCGGAGCTATAATTCACCCCTCCACTTT.

This rearrangement joins TRBV5-4 to TRBJ1-1; 7 bases map to TRBD1. The CDR3 sequence is 12 residues long. Germline lookup yields CDR1 SGHNT and CDR2 YYREEE (reference sequence). V gave up 3 bases and J gave up 8 bases; unmatched junction bases: 4. The CDR3 nucleotides are TGTGCCAGCAGCTCGGAACAGGGGGAAGCTTTCTTT. The encoded protein is CASSSEQGEAFF.

The V and J genes are TRBV4-2 and TRBJ2-5; 13 nucleotides align to TRBD2. J lost 8 bases, V lost 7 bases, and 16 bases had no gene match. This CDR3 has 17 amino acids. Germline lookup yields CDR1 LGHNA and CDR2 YNFKEQ. CDR3 nucleotides: TGTGCCAGCACCTCCGGGACTAGCGGGGTTCCGGGAGCTACCCAGTACTTC. Its protein is CASTSGTSGVPGATQYF.

Notes on this clone: One end of the junction varies from germline; a read error may be responsible. The chain is built from TRBV15 and TRBJ2-3, with 8 bases fitting TRBD2. The CDR3 sequence is 17 residues long. Germline V gives CDR1 LNHNV, CDR2 YYDKDF (reference sequence). The CDR3 reads CATSRDARSGSPDTQYF. CDR3 coding DNA: TGTGCCACCAGCCGAGATGCTAGGAGCGGGAGTCCAGATACGCAGTATTTT.

The CDR3 spells CASSYNYRGMETQYF. In nucleotides, the CDR3 is TGTGCCAGCAGTTACAATTACAGGGGGATGGAGACCCAGTACTTC. The chain uses TRBV6-5 and TRBJ2-5, with TRBD1 matching 8 bases. Germline values: CDR1 MNHEY, CDR2 SVGAGI. Trimming at V came to 2 bases and at J to 5 bases, leaving 7 bases not matched to a gene. The CDR3 runs 15 residues.

This chain joins TRBV6-5 and TRBJ2-7; D might be TRBD1 or TRBD2, each matching 5 bases. Germline-derived CDR1 and CDR2 are MNHEY and SVGAGI. V was cut by 6 bases and J by 8 bases, with 17 bases left in between. CDR3 size: 13 residues. The CDR3 sequence is CASSRRDAQKQYF. CDR3 bases: TGTGCCAGCAGCCGACGGGACGCCCAAAAGCAGTACTTC.

This sequence joins TRBV6-1 and TRBJ2-7, with TRBD1 matching 7 bases. The CDR3 is made up of 15 amino acids. The V gene end was trimmed by 0 bases and the J gene end by 1 base; junction bases not matched to a gene: 3. CDR1 is MNHNS, CDR2 SASEGT, per germline. The DNA of the CDR3 is TGTGCCAGCAGTGAAGCACAGGGGAAGTCCTACGAGCAGTACTTC. It codes for CASSEAQGKSYEQYF.

This chain uses TRBV27 with TRBJ2-3; D is ambiguous. Trimming cost V 8 bases and J 2 bases, with 8 bases left between them. The germline V gene encodes CDR1 MNHEY and CDR2 SMNVEV (reference sequence). This CDR3 comprises 12 residues. DNA of the CDR3: TGTGCCAGCCACACGACCACAGATACGCAGTATTTT. Residues: CASHTTTDTQYF.

The chain joins TRBV2 to TRBJ1-1, with 8 bases matching TRBD1. Germline CDR1 SNHLY, CDR2 FYNNEI. After removal of 8 bases from V and 11 bases from J, the junction contained 7 bases not matched to a gene. The CDR3 is made up of 11 amino acids. As DNA, the CDR3 is TGTGCCAGCGCCCCGGGACAGGACGCTTTCTTT. This encodes CASAPGQDAFF.

The chain employs TRBV29-1 and TRBJ2-7; D possibly corresponds to TRBD1 (6 bases). CDR1 and CDR2 from the germline V gene are SQVTM and ANQGSEA. V was pared by 7 bases and J by 2 bases, with 9 bases between. This CDR3 has 11 residues. The CDR3 loop reads CSGQGPYEQYF. CDR3 DNA: TGCAGCGGCCAGGGGCCCTACGAGCAGTACTTC.

This clone was counted once. The J gene is TRBJ1-1, the V gene TRBV6-5; TRBD1 agrees at 8 bases. CDR3 length: 15 residues. Trimming removed 4 bases from V and 2 bases from J; junction bases left unmatched: 6. Germline V gene lookup returns CDR1 MNHEY and CDR2 SVGAGI. CDR3 nucleotides: TGTGCCAGCAGTTCCGGGACAGGAGATAACACTGAAGCTTTCTTT. It specifies CASSSGTGDNTEAFF.

The chain combines TRBV28 with TRBJ2-7, with a tentative D call TRBD1 (5 bases). The CDR3 sequence is 16 residues long. Trimming took 2 bases from V and 2 from J, leaving 16 bases between them. From germline, CDR1 is MDHEN and CDR2 SYDVKM. In nucleotides, the CDR3 is TGTGCCAGCAGTTTAAGAGCACAGGAAGGAACCTACGAGCAGTACTTC. Residues: CASSLRAQEGTYEQYF.

This clone showed up just once. In DNA form, the CDR3 reads TGTGCCAGCAGCCAAGGGCTGGACCCCAACACTGAAGCTTTCTTT. This codes for CASSQGLDPNTEAFF. The chain combines TRBV4-2 with TRBJ1-1; D remains unclear. V gave up 1 base and J gave up 2 bases, with 11 bases separating them. The CDR3 spans 15 residues. CDR1 is LGHNA and CDR2 is YNFKEQ in the germline V gene.

The chain uses TRBV11-1 and TRBJ2-6; no clear D gene. The length of the CDR3 is 15 residues. The V gene lost 5 bases and the J gene lost 0 bases, with 8 bases spanning the gap. Germline CDR1 is SGHAT and CDR2 is FQDESV (reference sequence). CDR3: CASSAILSGANVLTF. The CDR3 nucleotides read TGTGCCAGCAGCGCTATCCTCTCTGGGGCCAACGTCCTGACTTTC.

The rearrangement links TRBV27 to TRBJ1-6, with D possibly being TRBD1 (6 bases). The CDR3 is 17 residues long. The germline V gene has CDR1 MNHEY and CDR2 SMNVEV (reference sequence). The V gene lost 7 bases and the J gene lost 4 bases, with 20 bases spanning the gap. As DNA, the CDR3 is TGTGCCAGCAAAAAAGGGGGGGGAGAGGCTTATAATTCACCCCTCCACTTT. This encodes CASKKGGGEAYNSPLHF.

V and J are TRBV11-2 and TRBJ2-5; the D is unclear. Between the trimmed V and J ends, which lost 6 bases and 3 bases, there was a span of 8 bases. From germline, CDR1 is SGHAT and CDR2 FQNNGV. The CDR3 has 12 residues. The CDR3 region has the DNA TGTGCCAGCAGTCTTTGGGAAGAGACCCAGTACTTC. Translating it yields CASSLWEETQYF.

The genes are TRBV19 and TRBJ2-1, with TRBD1 as a possible D gene (6 bases). CDR3 size: 14 residues. The germline V and J ends were trimmed by 4 bases and 2 bases, with 9 bases remaining between them. Germline-derived CDR1 and CDR2 are LNHDA and SQIVND (reference sequence). CDR3 loop: CASSTQGPYNEQFF. CDR3 DNA sequence: TGTGCCAGTAGTACGCAGGGGCCCTACAATGAGCAGTTCTTC.

The V and J genes are TRBV19 and TRBJ2-3; tentative D call: TRBD1 (5 bases). Trimming left V 1 base short and J 2 bases short, with 10 bases between. Per germline, CDR1 LNHDA and CDR2 SQIVND (reference sequence). CDR3 size: 15 residues. CDR3 in amino acids: CASSIGRQSTDTQYF. The CDR3, as DNA: TGTGCCAGTAGTATAGGGAGACAGTCCACAGATACGCAGTATTTT.

This clone has only one observation. This sequence joins TRBV6-1 and TRBJ2-7, with D possibly TRBD2 on 5 matching bases. Germline V gene data show CDR1 as MNHNS and CDR2 as SASEGT. The V end was cut by 6 bases, the J end by 4 bases, with 16 bases between. The CDR3 runs 14 residues. The CDR3 is CASSPLTGSYEQYF. The CDR3 nucleotides read TGTGCCAGCAGCCCCCTAACGGGGTCTTACGAGCAGTACTTC.

The chain recombines TRBV6-1 with TRBJ1-4; D is possibly TRBD1 (6 bases). This CDR3 contains 14 residues. The germline gives CDR1 MNHNS, CDR2 SASEGT. Deletions cut 6 bases from V and 3 bases from J, with 11 bases between. CDR3 nucleotides: TGTGCCAGCAGCGGACAGTCGTCTAATGAAAAACTGTTTTTT. Protein sequence: CASSGQSSNEKLFF.

This rearrangement joins TRBV6-1 to TRBJ2-3; 8 bases align to TRBD2. Germline loops: CDR1 MNHNS, CDR2 SASEGT. Unmatched junction bases numbered 12, after V lost 2 bases and J lost 8 bases. The CDR3 consists of 16 residues. DNA for the CDR3: TGTGCCAGCAGTGAACCCAGCGGGAGAAGTGGGGGTACGCAGTATTTT. It specifies CASSEPSGRSGGTQYF.

J is TRBJ2-3 and V is TRBV7-9; D possibly corresponds to TRBD2 (6 bases). The CDR3 is 16 amino acids. V was pared by 5 bases and J by 1 base, with 16 bases between. The germline V gene encodes CDR1 SEHNR and CDR2 FQNEAQ (reference sequence). CDR3 nucleotide sequence: TGTGCCAGCAGCACAAGCTTTGGGGAGGGCACAGATACGCAGTATTTT. Protein product: CASSTSFGEGTDTQYF.

V and J are TRBV18 and TRBJ2-5; 9 nucleotides agree with TRBD2. CDR3 length: 14 residues. Germline V gives CDR1 KGHSH, CDR2 LQKENI. With 2 bases clipped from V and 4 bases from J, the junction kept 2 bases outside the gene matches. The CDR3 DNA follows: TGTGCCAGCTCACCAATGCGGGAGGGAGAGACCCAGTACTTC. Translated, it gives CASSPMREGETQYF.

This clone was detected once. This rearrangement joins TRBV10-3 to TRBJ2-3; D unclear. The CDR3 has 15 residues. Trimming pared 3 bases from V and 3 bases from J, leaving 13 bases between. From germline, CDR1 is ENHRY and CDR2 SYGVKD. The CDR3 region has the DNA TGTGCCATCAGTGATTCAGGCAGGTGTACAGATACGCAGTATTTT. As protein: CAISDSGRCTDTQYF.

The rearrangement uses TRBV5-3 and TRBJ1-5, with a tentative D call TRBD1 (6 bases). TRBV5-3 is reported as an ORF; its role is uncertain. The CDR3 is 14 amino acids. The V gene lost 6 bases and the J gene lost 3 bases, with 13 bases spanning the gap. CDR3 bases: TGTGCCAGAACAAAGGACAGTTCCAATCAGCCCCAGCATTTT. Translating it yields CARTKDSSNQPQHF.

The chain couples TRBV5-1 to TRBJ2-3; 7 nucleotides match TRBD2. With V trimmed by 4 bases and J by 0 bases, 5 bases remained unmatched. The CDR3 has 15 amino acids. Germline-derived CDR1 and CDR2 are SGHRS and YFSETQ. CDR3 sequence reads: CASSLGLTSTDTQYF. CDR3 DNA sequence: TGCGCCAGCAGCCTGGGACTAACTAGCACAGATACGCAGTATTTT.

The chain recombines TRBV30 with TRBJ1-1; tentative D call: TRBD1 (5 bases). CDR3 length: 14 residues. CDR1 is GTSNPN, CDR2 SVGIG, per germline (reference sequence). V was cut by 5 bases and J by 3 bases, with 16 bases left in between. The CDR3 is CAWEPQDVHTEAFF. For the CDR3, the DNA is TGTGCCTGGGAGCCACAGGACGTCCACACTGAAGCTTTCTTT.

J is TRBJ2-5 and V is TRBV7-3; the D gene is possibly TRBD2 (6 bases). The CDR3 is 16 amino acids. The germline V and J ends were trimmed by 5 bases and 2 bases, with 18 bases remaining between them. In germline, CDR1 is SGHTA, CDR2 FQGTGA. The CDR3 loop is CASSRGLRAGQETQYF. The CDR3 DNA reads TGTGCCAGCAGCCGGGGACTCCGCGCTGGGCAAGAGACCCAGTACTTC. Full variable domain (missing parts from reference TRBV7-3 and TRBJ2-5): GAGVSQTPSNKVTEKGKYVELRCDPISGHTALYWYRQSLGQGPEFLIYFQGTGAADDSGLPNDRFFAVRPEGSVSTLKIQRTERGDSAVYLCASSRGLRAGQETQYFGPGTRLLVL.

The V and J genes are TRBV28 and TRBJ2-5; 10 nucleotides match TRBD2. The CDR3 consists of 13 residues. Germline V gene sequence: CDR1 MDHEN, CDR2 SYDVKM. The DNA for the CDR3 is TGTGCAAGCCGGTTAGCGGGAGGAGAGACCCAGTACTTC. This sequence encodes CASRLAGGETQYF.

For this clone: Other DNA sequences of this sample code for an identical CDR3. The V and J genes are TRBV5-1 and TRBJ2-5; D remains unclear. The V gene lost 1 base and the J gene lost 4 bases, with 2 bases spanning the gap. This CDR3 spans 11 amino acids. Germline assignment: CDR1 SGHRS and CDR2 YFSETQ. The CDR3 nucleotides are TGCGCCAGCAGCTTGAGAGAGACCCAGTACTTC. Protein product: CASSLRETQYF.